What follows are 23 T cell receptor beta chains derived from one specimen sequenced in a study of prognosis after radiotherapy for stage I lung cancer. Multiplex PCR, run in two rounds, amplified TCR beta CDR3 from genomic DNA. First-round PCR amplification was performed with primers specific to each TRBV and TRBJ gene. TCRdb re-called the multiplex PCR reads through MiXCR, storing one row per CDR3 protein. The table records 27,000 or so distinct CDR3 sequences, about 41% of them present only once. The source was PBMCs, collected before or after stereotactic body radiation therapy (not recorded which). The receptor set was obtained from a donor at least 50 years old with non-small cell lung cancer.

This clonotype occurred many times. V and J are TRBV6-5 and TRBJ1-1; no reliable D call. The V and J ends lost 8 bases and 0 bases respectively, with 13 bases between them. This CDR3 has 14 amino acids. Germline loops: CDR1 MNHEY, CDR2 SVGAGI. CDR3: CASQLGLMNTEAFF. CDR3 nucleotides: TGTGCCAGCCAGTTAGGCTTGATGAACACTGAAGCTTTCTTT.

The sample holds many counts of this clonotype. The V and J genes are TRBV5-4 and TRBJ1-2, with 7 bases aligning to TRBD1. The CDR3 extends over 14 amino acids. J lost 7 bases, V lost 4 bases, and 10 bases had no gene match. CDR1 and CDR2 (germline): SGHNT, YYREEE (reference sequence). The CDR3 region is CASSPPRGEAGYTF. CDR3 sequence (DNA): TGTGCCAGCAGCCCTCCCAGGGGGGAGGCTGGCTACACCTTC.

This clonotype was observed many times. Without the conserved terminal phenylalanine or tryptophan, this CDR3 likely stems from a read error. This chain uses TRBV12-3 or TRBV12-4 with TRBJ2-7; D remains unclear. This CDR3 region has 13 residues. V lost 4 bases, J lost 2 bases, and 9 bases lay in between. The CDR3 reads CASSSTATYEQYL. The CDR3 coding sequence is TGTGCCAGCAGTTCGACGGCTACCTACGAGCAGTACCTC.

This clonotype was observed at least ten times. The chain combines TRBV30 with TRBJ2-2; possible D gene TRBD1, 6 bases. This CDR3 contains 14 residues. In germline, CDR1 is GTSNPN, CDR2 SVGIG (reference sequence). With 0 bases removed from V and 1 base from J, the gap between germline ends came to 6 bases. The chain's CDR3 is CAWSVQGNTGELFF. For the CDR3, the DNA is TGTGCCTGGAGTGTACAGGGGAACACCGGGGAGCTGTTTTTT.

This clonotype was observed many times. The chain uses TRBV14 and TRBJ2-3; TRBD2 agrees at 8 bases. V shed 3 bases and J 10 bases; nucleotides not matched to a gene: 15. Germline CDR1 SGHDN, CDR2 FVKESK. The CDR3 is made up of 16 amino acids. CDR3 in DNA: TGTGCCAGCAGCCACAGGGCGGGGGGTACGAAATCTCCGCAGTATTTT. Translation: CASSHRAGGTKSPQYF. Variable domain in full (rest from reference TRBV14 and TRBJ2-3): EAGVTQFPSHSVIEKGQTVTLRCDPISGHDNLYWYRRVMGKEIKFLLHFVKESKQDESGMPNNRFLAERTGGTYSTLKVQPAELEDSGVYFCASSHRAGGTKSPQYFGPGTRLTVL.

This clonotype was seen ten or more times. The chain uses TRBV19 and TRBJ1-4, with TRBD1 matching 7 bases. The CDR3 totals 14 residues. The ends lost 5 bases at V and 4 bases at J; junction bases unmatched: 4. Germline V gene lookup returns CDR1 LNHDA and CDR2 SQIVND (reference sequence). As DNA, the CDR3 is TGTGCCAGTAGTTTTGCAGGGGGTAATGAAAAACTGTTTTTT. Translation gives CASSFAGGNEKLFF.

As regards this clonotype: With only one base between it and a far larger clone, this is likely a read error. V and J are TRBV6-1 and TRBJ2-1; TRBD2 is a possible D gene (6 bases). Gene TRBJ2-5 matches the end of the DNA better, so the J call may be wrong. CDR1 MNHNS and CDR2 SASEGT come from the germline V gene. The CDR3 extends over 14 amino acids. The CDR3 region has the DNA TGTGCCAGCGAGGCGGGGTGTGGGCAAGAGACCCAGTACTTC. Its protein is CASEAGCGQETQYF.

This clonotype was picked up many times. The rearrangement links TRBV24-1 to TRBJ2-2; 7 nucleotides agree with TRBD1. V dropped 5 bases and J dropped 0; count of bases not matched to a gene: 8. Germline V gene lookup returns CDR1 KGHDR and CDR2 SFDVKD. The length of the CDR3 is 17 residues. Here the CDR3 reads CATSADRAPTNTGELFF. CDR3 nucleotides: TGTGCCACCAGTGCAGACAGGGCTCCTACGAACACCGGGGAGCTGTTTTTT.

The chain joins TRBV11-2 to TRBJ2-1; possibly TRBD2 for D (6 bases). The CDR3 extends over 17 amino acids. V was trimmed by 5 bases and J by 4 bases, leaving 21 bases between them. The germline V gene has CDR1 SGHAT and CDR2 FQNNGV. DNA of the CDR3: TGTGCCAGCAGCCCTGACCCTTGGCAAGCGGGTTACAATGAGCAGTTCTTC. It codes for CASSPDPWQAGYNEQFF.

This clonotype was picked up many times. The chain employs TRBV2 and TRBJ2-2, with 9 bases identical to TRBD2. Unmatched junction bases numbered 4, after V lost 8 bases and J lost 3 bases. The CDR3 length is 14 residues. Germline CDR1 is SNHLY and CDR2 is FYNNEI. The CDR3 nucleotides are TGTGCCAGCTGTTGGACTAGCGACACCGGGGAGCTGTTTTTT. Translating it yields CASCWTSDTGELFF.

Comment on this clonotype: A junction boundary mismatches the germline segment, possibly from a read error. Written as DNA, the CDR3 is TGTGCCAGCATCCAAAGTGGGGAGACCCAGTACTTC. It codes for CASIQSGETQYF. This chain uses TRBV3-1 with TRBJ2-5; D not resolved. The CDR3 extends over 12 amino acids. The germline CDR1 and CDR2 sequences are LGHDT and YNNKEL (reference sequence).

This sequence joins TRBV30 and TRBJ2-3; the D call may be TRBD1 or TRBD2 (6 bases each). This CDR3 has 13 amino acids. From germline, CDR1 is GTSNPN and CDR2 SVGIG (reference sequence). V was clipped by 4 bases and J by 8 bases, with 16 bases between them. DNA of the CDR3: TGTGCCTGGACCTACACCAGGGGAGGTACGCAGTATTTT. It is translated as CAWTYTRGGTQYF.

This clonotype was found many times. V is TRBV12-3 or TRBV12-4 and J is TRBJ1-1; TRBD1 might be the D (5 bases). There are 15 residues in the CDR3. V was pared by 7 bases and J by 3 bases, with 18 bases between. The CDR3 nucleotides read TGTGCCAGCACCGTGGGGGGTGGCGATTACACTGAAGCTTTCTTT. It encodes CASTVGGGDYTEAFF.

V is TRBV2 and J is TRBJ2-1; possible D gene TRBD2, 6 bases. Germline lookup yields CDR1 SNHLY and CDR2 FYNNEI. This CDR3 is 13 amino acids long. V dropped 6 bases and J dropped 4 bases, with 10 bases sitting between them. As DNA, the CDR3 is TGTGCCAGCAGCGGGGACTTGTACAATGAGCAGTTCTTC. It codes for CASSGDLYNEQFF. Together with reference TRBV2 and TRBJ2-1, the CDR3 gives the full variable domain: EPEVTQTPSHQVTQMGQEVILRCVPISNHLYFYWYRQILGQKVEFLVSFYNNEISEKSEIFDDQFSVERPDGSNFTLKIRSTKLEDSAMYFCASSGDLYNEQFFGPGTRLTVL.

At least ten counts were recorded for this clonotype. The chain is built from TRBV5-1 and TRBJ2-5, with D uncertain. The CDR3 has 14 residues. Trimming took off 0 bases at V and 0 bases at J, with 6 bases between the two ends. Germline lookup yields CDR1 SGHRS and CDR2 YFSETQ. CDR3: CASSLGSNQETQYF. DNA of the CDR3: TGCGCCAGCAGCTTGGGGTCCAACCAAGAGACCCAGTACTTC.

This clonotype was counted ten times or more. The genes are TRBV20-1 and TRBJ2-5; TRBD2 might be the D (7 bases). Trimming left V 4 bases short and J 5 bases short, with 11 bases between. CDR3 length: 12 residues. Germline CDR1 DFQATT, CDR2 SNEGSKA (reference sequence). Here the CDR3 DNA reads TGCAGTGCTAAGGGGGGGCGGGAGACCCAGTACTTC. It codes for CSAKGGRETQYF.

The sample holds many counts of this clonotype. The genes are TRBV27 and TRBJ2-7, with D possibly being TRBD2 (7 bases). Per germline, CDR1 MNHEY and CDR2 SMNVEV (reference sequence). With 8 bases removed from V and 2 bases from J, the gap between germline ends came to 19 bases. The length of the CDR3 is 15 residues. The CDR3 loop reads CASPEGGDFPYEQYF. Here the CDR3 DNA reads TGTGCCAGCCCCGAGGGGGGGGACTTCCCCTACGAGCAGTACTTC.

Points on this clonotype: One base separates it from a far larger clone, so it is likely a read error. CDR3 in amino acids: CASIYLRAGGELFF. CDR3 in DNA: TGTGCCAGCATTTATCTCAGGGCCGGCGGGGAGCTGTTTTTT. The chain has TRBV6-9 and TRBJ2-2, with D possibly TRBD1 on 5 matching bases. The CDR3 covers 14 residues. Germline CDR1 reads MNHGY; CDR2 reads SVAAGI.

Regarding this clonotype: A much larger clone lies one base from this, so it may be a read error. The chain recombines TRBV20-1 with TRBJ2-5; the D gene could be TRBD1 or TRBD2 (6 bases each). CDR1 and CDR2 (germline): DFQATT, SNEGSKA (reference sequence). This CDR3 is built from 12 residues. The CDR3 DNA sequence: TGCAGTGCGTCGGGGGCGTCGATGACCAAGTACTTC. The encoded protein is CSASGASMTKYF.

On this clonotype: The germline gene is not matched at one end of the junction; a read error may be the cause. The CDR3 loop is CASSYRWETDTQYF. DNA of the CDR3: TGTGCCAGCAGCTACAGGTGGGAGACAGATACTCAGTATTTT. The chain uses TRBV6-2 or TRBV6-3 and TRBJ2-3; TRBD1 or TRBD2 may be the D gene (5 bases each). Per germline, CDR1 MNHEY and CDR2 SVGEGT. The CDR3 is made up of 14 amino acids.

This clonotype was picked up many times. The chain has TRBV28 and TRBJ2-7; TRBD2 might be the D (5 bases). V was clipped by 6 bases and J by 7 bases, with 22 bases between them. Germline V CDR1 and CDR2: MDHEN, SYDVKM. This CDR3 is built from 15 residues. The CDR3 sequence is CASSAYSAALGEQYF. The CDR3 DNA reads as TGTGCCAGCAGCGCCTACTCAGCGGCGCTTGGGGAGCAGTACTTC.

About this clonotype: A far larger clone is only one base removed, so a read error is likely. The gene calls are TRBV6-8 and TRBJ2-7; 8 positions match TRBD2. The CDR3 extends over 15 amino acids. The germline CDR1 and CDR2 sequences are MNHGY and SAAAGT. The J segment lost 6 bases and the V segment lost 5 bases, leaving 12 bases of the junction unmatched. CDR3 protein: CASSHTGTRVPEQYF. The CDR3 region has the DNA TGTGCCAGCAGTCATACCGGGACTAGAGTGCCCGAGCAGTACTTC.

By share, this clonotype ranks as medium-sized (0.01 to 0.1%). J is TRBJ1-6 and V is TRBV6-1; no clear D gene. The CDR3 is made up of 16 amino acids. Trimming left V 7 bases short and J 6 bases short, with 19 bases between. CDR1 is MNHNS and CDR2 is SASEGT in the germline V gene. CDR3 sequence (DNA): TGTGCCAGCAATACCGACCGCGCAACTAGTAATTCACCCCTCCACTTT. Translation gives CASNTDRATSNSPLHF.